This T cell receptor (beta chain) was captured by sequencing in a study of blood T cells in healthy people across ages. This CDR3 has 13 residues. Trimming took off 2 bases at V and 2 bases at J, with 6 bases between the two ends. CDR1 is MNHEY and CDR2 is SVGEGT in the germline V gene. Using a J-beta primer mix together with a sample-barcoded 5' primer, a second PCR was run for roughly 6 to 11 cycles. TCRdb itself ran the 5' RACE reads through MiXCR, one entry per CDR3 protein. The table lists roughly 1,800,000 distinct CDR3 sequences, less than 50% of them singletons. This sequence originates from a woman between 40 and 50 years old in good health. The chain links TRBV6-2 or TRBV6-3 to TRBJ1-2; D is undetermined. Sequences were obtained from blood. CDR3 nucleotide sequence: TGTGCCAGCAGTTACGTCAGGAACTATGGCTACACCTTC. Its protein is CASSYVRNYGYTF.